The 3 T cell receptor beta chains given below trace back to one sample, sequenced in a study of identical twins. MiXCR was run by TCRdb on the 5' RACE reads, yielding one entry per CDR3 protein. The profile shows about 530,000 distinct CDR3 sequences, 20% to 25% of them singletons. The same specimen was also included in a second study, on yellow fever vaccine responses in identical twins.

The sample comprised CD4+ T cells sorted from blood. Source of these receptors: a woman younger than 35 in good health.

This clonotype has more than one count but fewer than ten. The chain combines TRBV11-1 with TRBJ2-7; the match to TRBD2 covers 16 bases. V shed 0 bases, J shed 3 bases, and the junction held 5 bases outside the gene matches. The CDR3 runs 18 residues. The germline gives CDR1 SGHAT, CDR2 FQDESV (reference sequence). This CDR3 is CASSLAPGLAGGSYEQYF. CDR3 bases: TGTGCCAGCAGCTTAGCACCGGGACTAGCGGGAGGGAGCTACGAGCAGTACTTC.

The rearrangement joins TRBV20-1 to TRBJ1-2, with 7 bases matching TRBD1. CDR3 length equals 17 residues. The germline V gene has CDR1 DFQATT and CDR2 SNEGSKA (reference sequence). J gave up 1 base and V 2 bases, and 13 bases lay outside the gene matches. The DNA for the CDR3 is TGCAGTGCTAGAACGTTTCGGCCGGGACAGCTTAACTATGGCTACACCTTC. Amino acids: CSARTFRPGQLNYGYTF.

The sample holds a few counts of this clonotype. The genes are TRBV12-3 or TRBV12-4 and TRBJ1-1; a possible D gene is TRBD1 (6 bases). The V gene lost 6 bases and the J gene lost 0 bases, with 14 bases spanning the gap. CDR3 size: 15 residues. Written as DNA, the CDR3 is TGTGCCAGCAGCCCCAGGACAGCCTTGAACACTGAAGCTTTCTTT. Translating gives CASSPRTALNTEAFF.